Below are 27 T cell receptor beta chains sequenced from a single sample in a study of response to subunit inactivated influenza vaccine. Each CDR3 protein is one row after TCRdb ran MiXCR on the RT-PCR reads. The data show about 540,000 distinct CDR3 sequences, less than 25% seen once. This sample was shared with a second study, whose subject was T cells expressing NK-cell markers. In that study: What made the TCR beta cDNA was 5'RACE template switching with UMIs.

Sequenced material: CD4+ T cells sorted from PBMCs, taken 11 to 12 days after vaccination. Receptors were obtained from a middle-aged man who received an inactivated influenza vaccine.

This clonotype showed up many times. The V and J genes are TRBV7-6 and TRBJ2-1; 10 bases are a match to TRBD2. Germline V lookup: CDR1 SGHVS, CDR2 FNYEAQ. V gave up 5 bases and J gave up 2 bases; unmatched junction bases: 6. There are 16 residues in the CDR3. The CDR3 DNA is TGTGCCAGCAGCACGGGGACTAGCGCTGCCTACAATGAGCAGTTCTTC. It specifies CASSTGTSAAYNEQFF.

The CDR3 coding sequence is TGTGCCAGCAGCCTCTCACCTCTGATGGGCAGTAGGTACGAGCAGTACTTC. It encodes CASSLSPLMGSRYEQYF. J is TRBJ2-7 and V is TRBV7-6; D unclear. V lost 5 bases, J lost 4 bases, and 24 bases lay in between. The CDR3 is 17 residues long. CDR1 is SGHVS, CDR2 FNYEAQ, per germline.

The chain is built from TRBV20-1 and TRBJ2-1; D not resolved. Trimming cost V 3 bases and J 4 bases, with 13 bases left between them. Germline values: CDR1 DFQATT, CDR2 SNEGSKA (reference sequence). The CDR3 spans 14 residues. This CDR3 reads CSASSRIGYNEQFF. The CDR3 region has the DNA TGCAGTGCTAGTTCCAGGATTGGGTACAATGAGCAGTTCTTC.

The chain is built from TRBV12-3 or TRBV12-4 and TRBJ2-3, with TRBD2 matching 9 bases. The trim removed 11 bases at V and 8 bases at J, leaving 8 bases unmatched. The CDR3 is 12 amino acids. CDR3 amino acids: CASRGGASTQYF. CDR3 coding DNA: TGTGCCTCTCGCGGGGGGGCATCTACGCAGTATTTT.

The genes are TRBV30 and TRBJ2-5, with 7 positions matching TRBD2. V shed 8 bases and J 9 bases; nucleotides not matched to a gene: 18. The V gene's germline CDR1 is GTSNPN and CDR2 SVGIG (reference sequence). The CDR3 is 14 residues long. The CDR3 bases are TGTGCCATCCTCCGGGACTACAGGCCGGGGGCCCAGTACTTC. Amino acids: CAILRDYRPGAQYF.

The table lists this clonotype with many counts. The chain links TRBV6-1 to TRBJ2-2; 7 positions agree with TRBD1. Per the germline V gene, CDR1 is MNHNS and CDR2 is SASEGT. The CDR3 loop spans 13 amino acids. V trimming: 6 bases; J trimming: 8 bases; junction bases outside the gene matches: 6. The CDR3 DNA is TGTGCCAGCAGCCAAACAGGGGCTGGGGAGCTGTTTTTT. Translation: CASSQTGAGELFF.

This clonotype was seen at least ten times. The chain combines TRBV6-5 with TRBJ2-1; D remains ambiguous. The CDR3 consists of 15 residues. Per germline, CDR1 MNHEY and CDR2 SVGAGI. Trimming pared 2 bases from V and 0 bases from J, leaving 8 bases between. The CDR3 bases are TGTGCCAGCAGTTACGAGGCTAGCTCCTACAATGAGCAGTTCTTC. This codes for CASSYEASSYNEQFF.

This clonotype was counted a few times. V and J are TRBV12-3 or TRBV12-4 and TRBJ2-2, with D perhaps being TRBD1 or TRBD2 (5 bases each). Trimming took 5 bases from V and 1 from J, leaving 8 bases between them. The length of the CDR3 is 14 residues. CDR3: CASSRDGNTGELFF. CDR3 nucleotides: TGTGCCAGCAGTCGGGACGGGAACACCGGGGAGCTGTTTTTT.

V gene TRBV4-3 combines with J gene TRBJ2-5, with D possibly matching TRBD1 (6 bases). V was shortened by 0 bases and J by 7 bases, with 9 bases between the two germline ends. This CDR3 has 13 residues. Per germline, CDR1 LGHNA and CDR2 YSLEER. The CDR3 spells CASSQDRRGTQYF. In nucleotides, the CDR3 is TGCGCCAGCAGCCAAGACCGCAGGGGGACCCAGTACTTC.

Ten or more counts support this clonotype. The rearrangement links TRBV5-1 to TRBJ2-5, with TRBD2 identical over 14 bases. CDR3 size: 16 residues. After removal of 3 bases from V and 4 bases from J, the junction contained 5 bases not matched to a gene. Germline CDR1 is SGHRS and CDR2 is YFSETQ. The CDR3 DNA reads TGCGCCAGCAGCTGGGGGACTAGCGGGAGATTAGAGACCCAGTACTTC. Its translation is CASSWGTSGRLETQYF.

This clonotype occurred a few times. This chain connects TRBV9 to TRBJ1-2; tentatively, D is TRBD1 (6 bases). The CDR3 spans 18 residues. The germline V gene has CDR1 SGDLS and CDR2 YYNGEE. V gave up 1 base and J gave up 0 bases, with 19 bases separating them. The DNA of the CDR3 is TGTGCCAGCAGCGTATCCAGGGGCGGACGGCAAGCTAACTATGGCTACACCTTC. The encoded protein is CASSVSRGGRQANYGYTF.

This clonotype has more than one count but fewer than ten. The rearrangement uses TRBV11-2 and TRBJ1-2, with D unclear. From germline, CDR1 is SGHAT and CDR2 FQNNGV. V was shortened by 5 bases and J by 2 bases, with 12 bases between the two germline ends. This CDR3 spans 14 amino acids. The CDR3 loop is CASSPGRWNYGYTF. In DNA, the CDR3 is TGTGCCAGCAGCCCCGGGCGTTGGAACTATGGCTACACCTTC.

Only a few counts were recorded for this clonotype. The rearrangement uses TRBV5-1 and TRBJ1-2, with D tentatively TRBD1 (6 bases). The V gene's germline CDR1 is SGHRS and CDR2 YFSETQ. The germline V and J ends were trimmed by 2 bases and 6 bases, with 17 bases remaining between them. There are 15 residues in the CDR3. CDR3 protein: CASSLGDTQRNGYTF. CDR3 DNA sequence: TGCGCCAGCAGCTTAGGGGACACCCAGAGGAATGGCTACACCTTC.

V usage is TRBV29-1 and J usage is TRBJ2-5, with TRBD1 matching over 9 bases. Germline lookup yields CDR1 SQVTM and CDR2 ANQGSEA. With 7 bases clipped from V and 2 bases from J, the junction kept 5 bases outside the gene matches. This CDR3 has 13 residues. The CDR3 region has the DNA TGCAGCGGACTAGGGACAGGGCAAGAGACCCAGTACTTC. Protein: CSGLGTGQETQYF.

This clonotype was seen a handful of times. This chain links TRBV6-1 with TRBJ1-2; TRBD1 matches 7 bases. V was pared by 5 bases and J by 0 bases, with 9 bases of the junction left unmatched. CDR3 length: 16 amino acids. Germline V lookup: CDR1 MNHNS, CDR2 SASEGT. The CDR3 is CASSRTRQGSNYGYTF. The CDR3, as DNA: TGTGCCAGCAGTCGCACCCGACAGGGATCTAACTATGGCTACACCTTC.

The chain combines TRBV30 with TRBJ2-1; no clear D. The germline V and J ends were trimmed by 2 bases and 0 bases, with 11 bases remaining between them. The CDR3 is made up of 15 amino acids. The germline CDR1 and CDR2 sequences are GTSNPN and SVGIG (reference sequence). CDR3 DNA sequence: TGTGCCTGGAGTTCCGGTCATAGCTCCTACAATGAGCAGTTCTTC. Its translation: CAWSSGHSSYNEQFF.

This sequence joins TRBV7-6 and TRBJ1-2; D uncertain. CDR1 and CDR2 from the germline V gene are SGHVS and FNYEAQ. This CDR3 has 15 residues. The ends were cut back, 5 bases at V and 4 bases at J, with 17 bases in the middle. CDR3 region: CASSPRDRGSYGYTF. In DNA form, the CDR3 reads TGTGCCAGCAGCCCCCGTGATCGGGGTAGCTATGGCTACACCTTC. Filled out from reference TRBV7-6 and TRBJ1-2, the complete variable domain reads GAGVSQSPRYKVTKRGQDVALRCDPISGHVSLYWYRQALGQGPEFLTYFNYEAQQDKSGLPNDRFSAERPEGSISTLTIQRTEQRDSAMYRCASSPRDRGSYGYTFGSGTRLTVV.

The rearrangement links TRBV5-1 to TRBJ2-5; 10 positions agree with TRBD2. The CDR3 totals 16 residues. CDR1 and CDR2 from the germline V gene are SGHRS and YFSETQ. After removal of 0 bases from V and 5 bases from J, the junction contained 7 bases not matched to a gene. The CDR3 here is CASSLGLAGDGETQYF. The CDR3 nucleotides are TGCGCCAGCAGCTTGGGCCTAGCGGGAGATGGTGAGACCCAGTACTTC. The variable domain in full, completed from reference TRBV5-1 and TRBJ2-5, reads KAGVTQTPRYLIKTRGQQVTLSCSPISGHRSVSWYQQTPGQGLQFLFEYFSETQRNKGNFPGRFSGRQFSNSRSEMNVSTLELGDSALYLCASSLGLAGDGETQYFGPGTRLLVL.

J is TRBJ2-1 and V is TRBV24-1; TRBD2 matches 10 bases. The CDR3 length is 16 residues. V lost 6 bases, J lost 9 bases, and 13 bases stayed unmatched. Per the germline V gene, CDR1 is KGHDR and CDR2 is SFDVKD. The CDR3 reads CATSQTSGRAGGEQFF. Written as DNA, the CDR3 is TGTGCCACCAGTCAAACGAGCGGGAGGGCCGGCGGTGAGCAGTTCTTC.

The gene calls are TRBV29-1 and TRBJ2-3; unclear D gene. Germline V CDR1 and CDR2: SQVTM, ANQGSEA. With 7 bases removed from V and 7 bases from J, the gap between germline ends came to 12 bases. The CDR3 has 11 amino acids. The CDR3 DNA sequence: TGCAGCGGTACTCTAATGTATACGCAGTATTTT. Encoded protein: CSGTLMYTQYF.

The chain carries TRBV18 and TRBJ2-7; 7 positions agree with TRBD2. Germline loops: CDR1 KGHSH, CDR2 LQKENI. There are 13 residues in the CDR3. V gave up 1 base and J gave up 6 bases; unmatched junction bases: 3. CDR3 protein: CASSPRGEGEQYF. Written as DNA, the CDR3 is TGTGCCAGCTCACCACGAGGGGAGGGCGAGCAGTACTTC.

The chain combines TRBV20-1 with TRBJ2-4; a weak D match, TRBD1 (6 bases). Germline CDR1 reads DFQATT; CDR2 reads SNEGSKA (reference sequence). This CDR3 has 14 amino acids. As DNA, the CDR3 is TGCAGCAAAACCTCAACAGGGTCCAAAAACATTCAGTACTTC. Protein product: CSKTSTGSKNIQYF.

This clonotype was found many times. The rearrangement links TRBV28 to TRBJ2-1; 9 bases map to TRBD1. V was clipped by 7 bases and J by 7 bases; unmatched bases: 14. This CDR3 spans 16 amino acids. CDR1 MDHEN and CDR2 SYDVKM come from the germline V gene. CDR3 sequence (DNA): TGTGCCAGCACGAGCTCCGGGACAGGGCTGATTAATGAGCAGTTCTTC. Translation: CASTSSGTGLINEQFF.

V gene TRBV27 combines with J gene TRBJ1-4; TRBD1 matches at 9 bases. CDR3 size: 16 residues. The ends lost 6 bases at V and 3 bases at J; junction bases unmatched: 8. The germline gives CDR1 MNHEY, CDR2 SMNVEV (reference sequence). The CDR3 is CASRKTGGAPNEKLFF. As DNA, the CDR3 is TGTGCCAGCAGGAAAACAGGGGGCGCGCCTAATGAAAAACTGTTTTTT. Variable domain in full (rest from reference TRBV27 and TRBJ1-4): EAQVTQNPRYLITVTGKKLTVTCSQNMNHEYMSWYRQDPGLGLRQIYYSMNVEVTDKGDVPEGYKVSRKEKRNFPLILESPSPNQTSLYFCASRKTGGAPNEKLFFGSGTQLSVL.

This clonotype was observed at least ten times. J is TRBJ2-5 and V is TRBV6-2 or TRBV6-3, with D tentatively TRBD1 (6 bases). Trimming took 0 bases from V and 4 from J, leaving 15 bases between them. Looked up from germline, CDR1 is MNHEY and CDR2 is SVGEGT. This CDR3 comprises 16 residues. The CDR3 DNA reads TGTGCCAGCAGTTACTCGAGCAGGGGACGAGGAGAGACCCAGTACTTC. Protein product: CASSYSSRGRGETQYF.

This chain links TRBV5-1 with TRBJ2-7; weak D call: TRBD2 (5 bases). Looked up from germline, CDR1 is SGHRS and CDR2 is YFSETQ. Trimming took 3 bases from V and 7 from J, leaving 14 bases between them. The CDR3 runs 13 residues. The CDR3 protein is CASSSPEGREQYF. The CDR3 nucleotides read TGCGCCAGCAGCTCCCCCGAGGGTCGGGAGCAGTACTTC.

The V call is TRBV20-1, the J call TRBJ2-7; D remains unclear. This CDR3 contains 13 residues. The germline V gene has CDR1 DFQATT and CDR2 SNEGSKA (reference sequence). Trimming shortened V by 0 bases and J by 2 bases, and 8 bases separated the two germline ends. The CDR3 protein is CSARDPLAYEQYF. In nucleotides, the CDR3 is TGCAGTGCTAGAGATCCCCTAGCCTACGAGCAGTACTTC.